This is a list of T cell receptor beta chains from one sample in a study of brain metastases from non-small cell lung cancer. Using immunoSEQ multiplex PCR, the repertoire was profiled, and TCRdb retains in-frame clones only, with some absent. Here the sample spans roughly 2,000 clones, roughly 80% being singletons. The sample taken for sequencing was tumor-adjacent normal tissue. Receptor source: a donor at least 40 years old with non-small cell lung cancer. Each CDR3 is given with its conserved first and last residue. Each record gives: D gene, V gene, J gene, clone size, CDR3 protein, CDR3 DNA. D genes are given only for firm matches. Expanded clones get a size class; other rows say once, few or many, or leave the size out.

NA	TRBV19	TRBJ1-5	NA	CASSLGGLSNQPQHF	TGTGCCAGTAGCTTGGGAGGCCTTAGCAATCAGCCCCAGCATTTT
NA	TRBV7-2	TRBJ2-1	few	CASTSPGSHTEQFF	TGTGCCAGCACCTCGCCGGGCTCCCACACGGAGCAGTTCTTC
NA	TRBV9	TRBJ1-5	NA	CASSVGQDQPQHF	TGTGCCAGCAGCGTAGGACAGGATCAGCCCCAGCATTTT
NA	TRBV28	TRBJ2-3	NA	CASSFLSGTDTQYF	TGTGCCAGCAGTTTCCTGAGCGGCACAGATACGCAGTATTTT
NA	TRBV5-1	TRBJ2-7	NA	CASSRGEGDTSRHYEQYF	TGCGCCAGCAGCCGGGGCGAGGGGGACACATCACGCCACTACGAGCAGTACTTC
NA	TRBV19	TRBJ1-5	NA	CASSISGLAQHF	TGTGCCAGTAGTATTTCTGGACTGGCCCAGCATTTT
NA	TRBV3-1/TRBV3-2	TRBJ2-6	NA	CASSPSGANVLTF	TGTGCCAGCAGCCCCTCTGGGGCCAACGTCCTGACTTTC
TRBD1	TRBV18	TRBJ1-1	NA	CASSPRTGNTEAFF	TGTGCCAGCTCACCACGGACAGGGAACACTGAAGCTTTCTTT
TRBD2	TRBV2	TRBJ2-5	NA	CASRARLAGGETQYF	TGTGCCAGCAGGGCTCGACTAGCGGGAGGAGAGACCCAGTACTTC
TRBD1	TRBV15	TRBJ1-2	NA	CATSRVQGASGYTF	TGTGCCACCAGCAGAGTTCAGGGGGCGAGTGGCTACACCTTC
TRBD2	TRBV5-5	TRBJ2-1	NA	CASSPWVSGSYNEQFF	TGTGCCAGCAGCCCCTGGGTAAGCGGGAGCTACAATGAGCAGTTCTTC
NA	TRBV28	TRBJ1-5	NA	CASIMGASQPQHF	TGTGCCAGCATAATGGGGGCCAGTCAGCCCCAGCATTTT
NA	TRBV9	TRBJ2-3	once	CASSVARGNTQYF	TGTGCCAGCAGCGTAGCTAGAGGGAATACGCAGTATTTT
NA	TRBV6-5	TRBJ2-6	NA	CASSYLSGANVLTF	TGTGCCAGCAGTTACCTGTCTGGGGCCAACGTCCTGACTTTC
NA	TRBV30	TRBJ1-5	NA	CAHRTVGQPQHF	TGTGCCCACAGGACGGTCGGTCAGCCCCAGCATTTT
TRBD2	TRBV7-9	TRBJ2-3	NA	CASSSSGGTDTQYF	TGTGCCAGCAGTTCTAGCGGGGGCACAGATACGCAGTATTTT
NA	TRBV3-1/TRBV3-2	TRBJ1-4	NA	CASSQDSIDRPNEKLFF	TGTGCCAGCAGCCAAGATTCCATCGACCGACCTAATGAAAAACTGTTTTTT
TRBD2	TRBV7-8	TRBJ2-6	NA	CASTREAGANVLTF	TGTGCCAGCACCCGGGAGGCTGGGGCCAACGTCCTGACTTTC
NA	TRBV7-2	TRBJ1-1	NA	CASSLDDLTEAFF	TGTGCCAGCAGCTTAGATGACCTAACTGAAGCTTTCTTT
TRBD1	TRBV6-5	TRBJ1-4	NA	CASSFQTGYGEKLFF	TGTGCCAGCAGTTTCCAGACAGGGTATGGGGAAAAACTGTTTTTT
NA	TRBV5-5	TRBJ1-4	NA	CASSLEQLNRKLFF	TGTGCCAGCAGCTTGGAACAGCTTAATAGGAAACTGTTTTTT
TRBD1	TRBV7-9	TRBJ2-5	NA	CASSFFDREETQYF	TGTGCCAGCAGCTTTTTCGACAGGGAAGAGACCCAGTACTTC
TRBD1	TRBV18	TRBJ2-7	NA	CASSYGTGGYEQYF	TGTGCTAGCTCATACGGGACAGGAGGCTACGAGCAGTACTTC
NA	TRBV6-2/TRBV6-3	TRBJ1-5	NA	CASSFSGSGPQHF	TGTGCCAGCAGCTTCTCAGGGTCAGGGCCCCAGCATTTT
NA	TRBV6-5	TRBJ2-3	NA	CASSYQGQSTDTQYF	TGTGCCAGCAGTTACCAGGGGCAATCCACAGATACGCAGTATTTT
NA	TRBV28	TRBJ1-1	large	CASSPGRINTEAFF	TGTGCCAGCAGCCCGGGACGTATTAACACTGAAGCTTTCTTT
TRBD1	TRBV2	TRBJ1-1	NA	CASSGGQKTFF	TGTGCCAGCAGTGGGGGACAGAAGACTTTCTTT
NA	TRBV6-5	TRBJ1-2	NA	CASRGPPDYGYTF	TGTGCCAGTCGCGGGCCCCCGGACTATGGCTACACCTTC
NA	TRBV6-2/TRBV6-3	TRBJ2-7	NA	CASSPHLGQLFHEQYF	TGTGCCAGCAGCCCACATTTAGGGCAGTTATTCCACGAGCAGTACTTC
TRBD1	TRBV27	TRBJ2-7	NA	CASARGHRANSYEQYF	TGTGCCAGCGCTAGGGGGCACAGGGCCAACTCCTACGAGCAGTACTTC
NA	TRBV5-6	TRBJ1-2	NA	CASSLDTQGVFTGYTF	TGTGCCAGCAGCTTGGATACTCAGGGAGTTTTCACGGGCTACACCTTC
TRBD2	TRBV5-1	TRBJ2-1	once	CASSEGLAGLNEQFF	TGCGCCAGCAGCGAGGGACTAGCGGGGCTTAATGAGCAGTTCTTC
TRBD2	TRBV19	TRBJ2-2	NA	CASSSRTSGGYTGELFF	TGTGCCAGTAGTTCCCGAACTAGCGGGGGGTACACCGGGGAGCTGTTTTTT
NA	TRBV2	TRBJ1-2	NA	CASSEDREGYGYTF	TGTGCCAGCAGTGAAGACAGGGAGGGCTATGGCTACACCTTC
TRBD1	TRBV7-2	TRBJ1-2	NA	CASSPRLGQNYGYTF	TGTGCCAGCAGCCCCCGCCTGGGACAGAACTATGGCTACACCTTC
TRBD2	TRBV6-2/TRBV6-3	TRBJ2-1	NA	CASSPTSGRVTEQFF	TGTGCCAGCAGTCCGACTAGCGGGAGGGTAACTGAGCAGTTCTTC
TRBD1	TRBV5-6	TRBJ2-5	NA	CASSPDRGLQETQYF	TGTGCCAGCAGCCCGGACAGGGGCCTCCAAGAGACCCAGTACTTC
NA	TRBV7-9	TRBJ2-3	NA	CASRRRGGDTQYF	TGTGCCAGCAGGCGCAGAGGGGGTGATACGCAGTATTTT
NA	TRBV6-5	TRBJ2-2	NA	CASKRQRGTGELFF	TGTGCCAGCAAAAGGCAGCGTGGGACCGGGGAGCTGTTTTTT
NA	TRBV25-1	TRBJ2-6	few	CASLEPVLSSGANVLTF	TGTGCCAGCCTTGAGCCGGTGCTTAGCTCTGGGGCCAACGTCCTGACTTTC
NA	TRBV4-3	TRBJ1-1	few	CASSQEFPGRAEAFF	TGCGCCAGCAGCCAAGAATTCCCAGGGAGGGCTGAAGCTTTCTTT
NA	TRBV7-2	TRBJ2-1	few	CASSPRSDWNEQFF	TGTGCCAGCAGCCCCCGATCGGACTGGAATGAGCAGTTCTTC
TRBD1	TRBV7-7	TRBJ2-1	NA	CASSLVSGTGVEQFF	TGTGCTAGCAGCTTAGTTTCCGGGACAGGGGTCGAGCAGTTCTTC
NA	TRBV9	TRBJ2-5	NA	CASSPRTDPRGETQYF	TGTGCCAGCAGCCCTCGGACGGATCCACGGGGGGAGACCCAGTACTTC
TRBD1	TRBV28	TRBJ1-2	NA	CASSPGQGLRAYGYTF	TGTGCTAGCAGCCCGGGACAGGGTTTGAGGGCCTATGGCTACACCTTC
TRBD1	TRBV7-8	TRBJ1-4	NA	CASSLRTGTGRKEKLFF	TGTGCCAGCAGCTTAAGGACCGGGACAGGGCGGAAGGAAAAACTGTTTTTT
TRBD1	TRBV19	TRBJ2-7	NA	CASGRDSSYEQYF	TGTGCCAGTGGTAGGGACAGCTCCTACGAGCAGTACTTT
TRBD2	TRBV24-1	TRBJ2-7	few	CATSPGLAGDLEQYF	TGTGCCACCAGTCCGGGACTAGCGGGAGACCTCGAGCAGTACTTC
NA	TRBV30	TRBJ1-3	NA	CAWGRRDSGNTIYF	TGTGCCTGGGGAAGGCGGGACTCTGGAAACACCATATATTTT
NA	TRBV18	TRBJ1-1	NA	CASSFELPNTEAFF	TGTGCCAGCTCCTTCGAGCTCCCAAACACTGAAGCTTTCTTT
NA	TRBV4-2	TRBJ2-1	NA	CASSQEADTYNEQFF	TGTGCCAGCAGCCAAGAGGCGGATACCTACAATGAGCAGTTCTTC
NA	TRBV7-2	TRBJ1-1	NA	CASRSSAPTEAFF	TGTGCCAGCCGTTCCTCGGCGCCCACTGAAGCTTTCTTT
NA	TRBV4-3	TRBJ2-7	NA	CASSQGRGGPYEQYF	TGCGCCAGCAGCCAAGGGAGGGGGGGCCCCTACGAGCAGTACTTC
NA	TRBV28	TRBJ2-1	NA	CASSFLDEQFF	TGTGCCAGCAGTTTTTTGGATGAGCAGTTCTTC
TRBD1	TRBV6-5	TRBJ2-3	few	CASIPGGPRTDTQYF	TGTGCCAGCATCCCAGGGGGACCGCGCACAGATACGCAGTATTTT